What follows are 21 T cell receptor beta chains derived from one specimen sequenced in a study of cytomegalovirus exposure and HLA in healthy donors. In the PCR, 60 Vbeta and 13 Jbeta primers were used. Libraries were prepared by immunoSEQ multiplex PCR; TCRdb keeps only in-frame clonotypes and omits some of them. The sample records around 280,000 clones, around 90% being singletons. Source material: PBMCs. These receptors came from a woman younger than 35 in good health and CMV-seronegative.

The rearrangement links TRBV7-8 to TRBJ1-1, with 8 positions matching TRBD1. This CDR3 comprises 15 residues. After removal of 0 bases from V and 11 bases from J, the junction contained 11 bases not matched to a gene. Germline CDR1 and CDR2: SGHVS and FQNEAQ. In DNA, the CDR3 is TGTGCCAGCAGCTTAGCGGGACAGGACCTCGCCACGGCTTTCTTT. Translated, it gives CASSLAGQDLATAFF.

J is TRBJ2-5 and V is TRBV5-4, with 9 bases identical to TRBD2. Trimming cost V 0 bases and J 2 bases; bases outside gene matches: 5. Germline V lookup: CDR1 SGHNT, CDR2 YYREEE (reference sequence). The CDR3 runs to 16 residues. The CDR3 loop reads CASSLGAGGPQETQYF. CDR3 nucleotides: TGTGCCAGCAGCTTGGGGGCGGGGGGGCCACAAGAGACCCAGTACTTC.

This chain links TRBV27 with TRBJ1-5; TRBD1 matches 9 bases. This CDR3 has 15 residues. Trimming removed 2 bases from V and 4 bases from J; junction bases left unmatched: 3. CDR1 and CDR2 (germline): MNHEY, SMNVEV (reference sequence). CDR3 nucleotide sequence: TGTGCCAGCAGTTTAGCCGGGACAGGGAATCAGCCCCAGCATTTT. Protein sequence: CASSLAGTGNQPQHF.

The chain employs TRBV1 and TRBJ2-3; the table's D call, TRBD2, has no DNA check behind it. TRBV1 is noted as a pseudogene. The CDR3 sequence is 14 residues long. The CDR3 coding sequence is TGCACCAGCAGCCAAGTGACGGGGTCGGATACGCAGTATTTT. It is translated as CTSSQVTGSDTQYF.

The chain is built from TRBV21-1 and TRBJ2-7; no check of the table's D call, TRBD2, against the DNA was made. TRBV21-1 is recorded as a pseudogene. The CDR3 has 15 amino acids. The CDR3, as DNA: TGTGCCAGCAGCAAAGCGCCCCAGGAGGGCTACGAGCAGTACTTC. This translates into CASSKAPQEGYEQYF.

V usage is TRBV29-1 and J usage is TRBJ2-3; D call uncertain. Germline CDR1 reads SQVTM; CDR2 reads ANQGSEA. The V end was cut by 2 bases, the J end by 2 bases, with 5 bases between. The CDR3 totals 12 residues. Here the CDR3 DNA reads TGCAGCGTTGAAATCCTCACAGATACGCAGTATTTT. Residues: CSVEILTDTQYF.

This clone has just one count. This chain uses TRBV5-1 with TRBJ2-5, with TRBD1 identical over 9 bases. Trimming cost V 0 bases and J 5 bases; bases outside gene matches: 2. This CDR3 region has 14 residues. Germline values: CDR1 SGHRS, CDR2 YFSETQ. The CDR3 DNA is TGCGCCAGCAGCTTGGGGACAGGGGTCGAGACCCAGTACTTC. Its translation is CASSLGTGVETQYF.

The rearrangement links TRBV7-6 to TRBJ2-1; the match to TRBD2 covers 10 bases. V shed 4 bases and J 0 bases; nucleotides not matched to a gene: 3. Germline CDR1 reads SGHVS; CDR2 reads FNYEAQ. This CDR3 contains 16 residues. This CDR3 reads CASSSSGGASYNEQFF. CDR3 DNA: TGTGCCAGCAGCTCAAGCGGGGGGGCCTCCTACAATGAGCAGTTCTTC.

The chain is built from TRBV2 and TRBJ1-5; perhaps TRBD1 as D (5 bases). The ends were cut back, 7 bases at V and 4 bases at J, with 14 bases in the middle. The CDR3 has 14 residues. Germline lookup yields CDR1 SNHLY and CDR2 FYNNEI. CDR3 protein: CASNFGGENQPQHF. The CDR3 DNA sequence: TGTGCCAGCAATTTTGGGGGGGAGAATCAGCCCCAGCATTTT.

The rearrangement links TRBV11-2 to TRBJ2-5; no clear D gene. The DNA matches TRBJ2-7 better at its end, which makes the J call doubtful. Germline V lookup: CDR1 SGHAT, CDR2 FQNNGV. The CDR3 runs to 12 residues. CDR3 region: CASSLVSYEQYF. For the CDR3, the DNA is TGTGCCAGCAGCTTAGTTTCCTACGAGCAGTACTTC.

The chain carries TRBV9 and TRBJ2-3; D may be TRBD2 (6 bases). This CDR3 is built from 19 residues. CDR1 is SGDLS, CDR2 YYNGEE, per germline. The V gene lost 0 bases and the J gene lost 4 bases, with 24 bases spanning the gap. The CDR3 coding sequence is TGTGCCAGCAGCGTAGAAGCGGGTCGACGGGTTGGGGTCCCAGATACGCAGTATTTT. This gives the protein CASSVEAGRRVGVPDTQYF.

V usage is TRBV18 and J usage is TRBJ2-2; 7 nucleotides align to TRBD1. V lost 3 bases, J lost 11 bases, and 3 bases stayed unmatched. The V gene's germline CDR1 is KGHSH and CDR2 LQKENI. The CDR3 covers 12 residues. CDR3 sequence reads: CASSPGQRELFF. Here the CDR3 DNA reads TGTGCCAGCTCACCGGGACAGAGAGAGCTGTTTTTT.

The CDR3 sequence: CASSLDWQGNTGELFF. The CDR3 bases are TGTGCCAGCAGCTTAGATTGGCAGGGGAACACCGGGGAGCTGTTTTTT. V and J are TRBV11-3 and TRBJ2-2, with D possibly matching TRBD1 (5 bases). The germline CDR1 and CDR2 sequences are SGHNT and YENEEA. The germline V and J ends were trimmed by 0 bases and 1 base, with 9 bases remaining between them. The CDR3 extends over 16 amino acids.

The V call is TRBV2, the J call TRBJ2-7; 12 bases agree with TRBD2. V gave up 7 bases and J gave up 6 bases; unmatched junction bases: 4. CDR1 and CDR2 from the germline V gene are SNHLY and FYNNEI. CDR3 length equals 13 residues. CDR3 protein: CASNPGLAGEQYF. The CDR3 DNA is TGTGCCAGCAATCCGGGACTAGCGGGCGAGCAGTACTTC.

V is TRBV5-4 and J is TRBJ2-2; 7 nucleotides match TRBD1. Germline V gene data show CDR1 as SGHNT and CDR2 as YYREEE (reference sequence). Unmatched junction bases numbered 2, after V lost 0 bases and J lost 6 bases. The CDR3 loop spans 14 amino acids. The CDR3 region is CASSLGQGPGELFF. As DNA, the CDR3 is TGTGCCAGCAGCTTGGGACAGGGCCCCGGGGAGCTGTTTTTT.

This clone was seen a single time. J is TRBJ2-5 and V is TRBV6-1; unclear D gene. Germline loops: CDR1 MNHNS, CDR2 SASEGT. With 4 bases removed from V and 1 base from J, the gap between germline ends came to 13 bases. This CDR3 has 15 residues. CDR3 DNA: TGTGCCAGCAGTGTTTATCAGGCTGCCCAAGAGACCCAGTACTTC. It yields the protein CASSVYQAAQETQYF.

The rearrangement uses TRBV5-4 and TRBJ2-7, with 8 bases matching TRBD2. The J segment lost 0 bases and the V segment lost 3 bases, leaving 11 bases of the junction unmatched. The CDR3 consists of 17 residues. Germline V CDR1 and CDR2: SGHNT, YYREEE (reference sequence). The CDR3 sequence is CASSSGGGAGTSYEQYF. The CDR3, as DNA: TGTGCCAGCAGCTCGGGAGGGGGGGCGGGGACCTCCTACGAGCAGTACTTC. Using reference TRBV5-4 and TRBJ2-7 for the parts outside the CDR3, the full variable domain is ETGVTQSPTHLIKTRGQQVTLRCSSQSGHNTVSWYQQALGQGPQFIFQYYREEENGRGNFPPRFSGLQFPNYSSELNVNALELDDSALYLCASSSGGGAGTSYEQYFGPGTRLTVT.

The chain employs TRBV9 and TRBJ1-1, with D possibly matching TRBD1 (5 bases). The germline CDR1 and CDR2 sequences are SGDLS and YYNGEE. V shed 0 bases and J shed 0 bases, with 15 bases lying between them. The CDR3 is 17 residues long. The CDR3, as DNA: TGTGCCAGCAGCGTAGGGTGGAGGGAGGGGATGAACACTGAAGCTTTCTTT. This sequence encodes CASSVGWREGMNTEAFF.

The V call is TRBV6-5, the J call TRBJ1-1, with 9 bases lining up with TRBD1. V shed 2 bases and J 7 bases; nucleotides not matched to a gene: 8. CDR3 length: 15 amino acids. Germline values: CDR1 MNHEY, CDR2 SVGAGI. CDR3 amino acids: CASSYEDRGFDEAFF. CDR3 DNA sequence: TGTGCCAGCAGTTACGAAGACAGGGGGTTTGATGAAGCTTTCTTT.

The V call is TRBV4-2, the J call TRBJ1-2; 7 nucleotides agree with TRBD1. V was pared by 3 bases and J by 5 bases, with 9 bases of the junction left unmatched. CDR1 is LGHNA, CDR2 YNFKEQ, per germline. CDR3 length: 15 amino acids. For the CDR3, the DNA is TGTGCCAGCAGCCATACGGGACAGAAAAGTTATGGCTACACCTTC. Its protein is CASSHTGQKSYGYTF.

The chain has TRBV6-4 and TRBJ1-1, with a possible D match to TRBD1 (6 bases). Germline V gives CDR1 MRHNA, CDR2 SNTAGT. CDR3 length: 12 residues. Trimming removed 3 bases from V and 13 bases from J, with 15 bases in between. The CDR3 is CASSEAGTTIFF. As DNA, the CDR3 is TGTGCCAGCAGTGAGGCCGGGACAACCATTTTCTTT.